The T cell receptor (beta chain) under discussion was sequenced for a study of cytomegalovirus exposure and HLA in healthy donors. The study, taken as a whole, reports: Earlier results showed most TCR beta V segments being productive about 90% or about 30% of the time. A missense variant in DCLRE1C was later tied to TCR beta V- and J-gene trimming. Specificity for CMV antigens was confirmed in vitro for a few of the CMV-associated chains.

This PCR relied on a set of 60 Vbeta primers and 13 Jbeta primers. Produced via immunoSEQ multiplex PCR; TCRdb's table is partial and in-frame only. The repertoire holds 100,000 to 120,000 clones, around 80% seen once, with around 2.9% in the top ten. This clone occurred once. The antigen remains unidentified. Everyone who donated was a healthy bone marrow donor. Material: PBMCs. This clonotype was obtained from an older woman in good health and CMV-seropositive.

CDR3 loop: CASSQATGQGENIQYF. For the CDR3, the DNA is TGTGCCAGCAGCCAAGCTACCGGACAGGGGGAAAACATTCAGTACTTC. This chain links TRBV4-2 with TRBJ2-4, with 10 bases matching TRBD1. The CDR3 length is 16 residues. V lost 1 base and J lost 5; bases outside the gene matches: 5. Germline CDR1 reads LGHNA; CDR2 reads YNFKEQ.